This T cell receptor (beta chain) was captured in a study of blood T cell repertoires in COVID-19. Authors' methods: Amplifying reference gene primers gave estimates of nucleated cell counts. Profiling relied on immunoSEQ multiplex PCR, and the TCRdb table lists in-frame clones only, not all of them. The DNA gave D and trimming, while V, J and clone size come from that table. This sample carries some 220,000 clones, approximately 85% of them seen once, and the ten largest clones take more than 2%. The germline V and J ends were trimmed by 6 bases and 10 bases, with 18 bases remaining between them. The CDR3 length is 13 residues. From germline, CDR1 is SGHAT and CDR2 FQNNGV.

Input material: peripheral blood. The clonotype comes from a woman in her 70s with COVID-19, enrolled during active disease. V is TRBV11-2 and J is TRBJ1-1; D may be TRBD1 (6 bases). The CDR3 nucleotides are TGTGCCAGCAGTTTGGGGGCGGCAGTAAGAGCTTTCTTT. Translated, it gives CASSLGAAVRAFF.